This T cell receptor beta chain comes out of a study of shared clonotypes between healthy human individuals. Study background: Researchers assigned three CD4 naive, three CD4 memory, two CD8 naive and one CD8 memory plate to each donor.

Study observations and caveats: Inspection by rarefaction showed sorted-subset sequencing to be incomplete despite large depth. Against clonotypes common to all four donors, non-shared ones had lower generation probabilities.

Turning to this clone: What it binds is unknown.

The germline V and J ends were trimmed by 5 bases and 6 bases, with 12 bases remaining between them. Looked up from germline, CDR1 is SGHTS and CDR2 is YDEGEE. CDR3 length: 12 residues. As defined, naive CD8 cells were CD45RO-negative and positively selected for CCR7, with terminally differentiated effector memory CD45RA+ cells excluded. TCRdb's copy holds only in-frame clones and misses some; the assay was immunoSEQ multiplex PCR. The sample shows about 2.1 million clones, roughly 93% of them seen only once. J is TRBJ2-7 and V is TRBV5-8; TRBD1 might be the D (7 bases). This clonotype originated in a man between 18 and 29 years old in good health. Some clones in this sample may be carry-over from other donors' samples. The sequenced sample was naive CD8+ T cells from PBMCs. The CDR3 loop reads CASSQGGGEQYF. DNA of the CDR3: TGTGCCAGCAGTCAGGGGGGTGGCGAGCAGTACTTC.